The clone carrying this T cell receptor beta chain was observed a handful of times. The sample originates from a study of T-cell memory formation after mild COVID-19. Germline CDR1 is SGHVS and CDR2 is FQNEAQ. V lost 5 bases to trimming and J lost 4 bases, with 9 bases between them. This CDR3 has 12 residues. Each CDR3 protein is one row after TCRdb ran MiXCR on the 5' RACE reads. Of 150,000 to 200,000 distinct CDR3 sequences in the sample, approximately 10% were seen once. The sequenced sample consisted of PBMCs or a T cell subset sorted from them (not recorded which). This clonotype originated in a man in his late teens or twenties who had mild COVID-19 (a few samples of this study predate the infection). Cell type and time point are not known. This chain links TRBV7-8 with TRBJ2-7; D may be TRBD1 or TRBD2 (5 bases each). CDR3 protein: CASSLREYEQYF. As DNA, the CDR3 is TGTGCCAGCAGCCTCAGGGAGTACGAGCAGTACTTC. Supplemented by reference TRBV7-8 and TRBJ2-7, the full variable domain reads GAGVSQSPRYKVAKRGQDVALRCDPISGHVSLFWYQQALGQGPEFLTYFQNEAQLDKSGLPSDRFFAERPEGSVSTLKIQRTQQEDSAVYLCASSLREYEQYFGPGTRLTVT.